This T cell receptor beta chain was recovered during a study of T-cell memory formation after mild COVID-19. Study-wide background: TCR clusters were largely donor specific. The study, taken as a whole, reports: The authors did not confirm SARS-CoV-2 specificity of second-wave clones peaking day 37.

TCRdb re-analysed the 5' RACE reads in MiXCR, keeping a single row per CDR3 protein. The sample holds some 180,000 distinct CDR3 sequences, around 20% seen once. The V and J ends lost 5 bases and 6 bases, in that order; junction bases with no gene match: 9. This CDR3 is 15 amino acids long. Worth noting for this clonotype: What it recognizes is unknown.

The chain recombines TRBV12-3 or TRBV12-4 with TRBJ1-5; 8 bases align to TRBD1. The sequence was collected from a man between 18 and 29 years old who had mild COVID-19 (a few samples of this study predate the infection). Cell type and time point are not known. The sample taken for sequencing was PBMCs or a T cell subset sorted from them (not recorded which). The CDR3 coding sequence is TGTGCCAGCAGTCCAGACAGGGGAAGGTCTCAGCCCCAGCATTTT. Protein sequence: CASSPDRGRSQPQHF.